This is a list of T cell receptor beta chains from one sample in a study of tumor-infiltrating lymphocytes in primary liver carcinoma. TCRdb processed the multiplex PCR reads anew with MiXCR; each CDR3 protein has one entry. The sample carries some 87,000 distinct CDR3 sequences, around 70% recorded once. Sequencing was done on a sample of tumor-adjacent normal liver tissue. These receptor sequences come from a man aged 40-49 years with primary liver carcinoma and hepatitis B virus infection. The CDR3 runs from the conserved cysteine through the conserved F or W. Fields, in order: V gene, J gene, clone size, D gene, CDR3 DNA, CDR3 protein. The D gene is left open where the match is weak. Size values are once, few and many counts, or a class for expanded clones, and some rows have none.

TRBV12-3/TRBV12-4	TRBJ2-2	many	.	TGTGCCAGCAGTTTGGGTCGCTGGAACACCGGGGAGCTGTTTTTT	CASSLGRWNTGELFF
TRBV29-1	TRBJ2-1	once	.	TGCAGGGCGGACCGGGATAGGGGGGATGAGCAGTTCTTC	CRADRDRGDEQFF
TRBV13	TRBJ2-2	.	.	TGTGTCAGCAGCTTCGTCAGTGCGGACACCGGGGAGCTGTTTTTT	CVSSFVSADTGELFF
TRBV11-2	TRBJ1-1	.	.	TGTGCCAGCACGCGGATACAGGGTGAATGGGCTGAAGCTTTCTTT	CASTRIQGEWAEAFF
TRBV4-1	TRBJ2-5	.	.	TGCGCCAGCAGCCGGACGGGACATGGTGCAGAGACCCAGTACTTC	CASSRTGHGAETQYF
TRBV11-3	TRBJ2-2	once	.	TGTACTAGCAGCTTTGGTCTAGGCGCCGGGGAGCTGTTTTTT	CTSSFGLGAGELFF
TRBV7-9	TRBJ1-3	many	.	TGTGCCAGCAGCCATCCCCAAAGTGGAAACACCATATATTTT	CASSHPQSGNTIYF
TRBV4-1	TRBJ1-5	once	.	TGCGGCAGCAGCCAAGATGTGGAGAATCAGCCCCAGCATTTT	CGSSQDVENQPQHF
TRBV7-2	TRBJ2-5	.	TRBD2	TGTGTCAGCAGCTTAGGAATTCGGAGCGGGAGGGCAGAGACCCAGTACTTC	CVSSLGIRSGRAETQYF
TRBV7-9	TRBJ2-1	.	.	TGTGCCAGCAGCGGGGGGAGAAACGGGGCCTCAAACAATGAGCAGTTCTTC	CASSGGRNGASNNEQFF
TRBV29-1	TRBJ2-7	.	.	TGCAGCGCCGGAGTCCTCCGCGCCTACAAGCAGTACTTC	CSAGVLRAYKQYF
TRBV12-3/TRBV12-4	TRBJ2-7	.	.	TGTGTCGGCAGCCCGGGACGGGACTACGAGCAGTACTTC	CVGSPGRDYEQYF
TRBV28	TRBJ1-1	many	.	TGTGCCAGCAGTTTATGGTTCCGAGGGATGAACACTGAAGCTTTCTTT	CASSLWFRGMNTEAFF
TRBV6-5	TRBJ1-4	.	TRBD1	TGTGTCAGCAGCAAGGACAGGGGGGATGAAAAACTGTTATTT	CVSSKDRGDEKLLF
TRBV6-6	TRBJ2-7	once	.	TGTGCCAGAAGTTACTTGTACGGTTCCTGCGAGCAGTACTTC	CARSYLYGSCEQYF
TRBV11-2	TRBJ2-1	.	.	TGTGACAGCAGCCATACAGAAGGGAGATTAGCGAGGCCCAATGAGCAGTTCTTC	CDSSHTEGRLARPNEQFF
TRBV11-2	TRBJ2-7	.	TRBD2	TGTGCCTGTAGCTTGGGTGACGGGAGGGCTCCAGACGAGCAGTACTTC	CACSLGDGRAPDEQYF
TRBV4-2	TRBJ2-7	.	TRBD1	TGTGCCAGAAGCCAGGGACAGGGGATAACCTACGAGGAGTACTTC	CARSQGQGITYEEYF
TRBV29-1	TRBJ2-2	.	.	TGCAGCGTTGCTACAAACACCCGGGAGCCGTTTTTT	CSVATNTREPFF
TRBV7-2	TRBJ2-2	medium-sized	TRBD2	TGTGCCAGCAGCTTATACGGAGGACTAGCTAACACCGGGGAGCTGTTTTTT	CASSLYGGLANTGELFF
TRBV29-1	TRBJ2-1	.	TRBD1	TGCAGCGTGGAAGCCCCGGACAGGACTTCCTACAATGAGGAGTTCTTC	CSVEAPDRTSYNEEFF
TRBV6-1	TRBJ1-1	.	.	TGTGCCACAAGATCGGGGGATGTAAACACTGTAGCTTTCTTT	CATRSGDVNTVAFF
TRBV5-1	TRBJ1-5	many	.	TGCGCCAGCAGCTTAACAGGTGAAGGAAATCAGCCCCAGCATTTT	CASSLTGEGNQPQHF
TRBV7-9	TRBJ2-4	few	TRBD1	TGTGCCAGCAGCTTCCAGGGGGCAGCCAAAAACATTCAGTACTTC	CASSFQGAAKNIQYF
TRBV18	TRBJ1-3	few	.	TGTGCCAGCACGACAGGTCTCTCTGGAAACACCATATATTTT	CASTTGLSGNTIYF
TRBV7-9	TRBJ2-1	.	TRBD2	TGTGTCAGCAGCCAAGCTAGCGGGAGTGCCTATGAGCAGTTCTTC	CVSSQASGSAYEQFF
TRBV12-3/TRBV12-4	TRBJ2-5	many	TRBD1	TGTGCCAGCAGTCAGACAGGGGAGTACCAAGAGACCCAGTACTTC	CASSQTGEYQETQYF
TRBV4-2	TRBJ1-6	once	.	TGTGTCAGCAGCCATCATAGTGAGAATAATCCACCCCTCCACTTT	CVSSHHSENNPPLHF
TRBV6-6	TRBJ2-7	once	TRBD2	TGTGCCAGCAGTTCCCTTACTAGCGAGGATCCCTACGAGCAGTACTTC	CASSSLTSEDPYEQYF
TRBV6-2/TRBV6-3	TRBJ2-1	many	TRBD2	TGTGCCAGCAGTTACTCGTCCAGCGGGAGGGCCTACGGGGATGAGCAGTTCTTC	CASSYSSSGRAYGDEQFF
TRBV24-1	TRBJ2-3	few	.	TGTGCCACCAGTGACCCCGCCACAGATACGCAGTATTTT	CATSDPATDTQYF
TRBV29-1	TRBJ2-5	.	TRBD1	TGCAGCGCTGAAGATCGGCAGGGGGCGGAGACCCAGTACTTC	CSAEDRQGAETQYF
TRBV10-3	TRBJ2-3	many	TRBD1	TGTGCCATCAGTGGGACAGGGGCGGAGGGTACGCAGTATTTT	CAISGTGAEGTQYF
TRBV28	TRBJ2-5	.	.	TGTGCCAGCAGTTCCCCTACCCCCGGTGGGGTACCCATAGAGACCCAGTACTTC	CASSSPTPGGVPIETQYF
TRBV11-2	TRBJ2-1	.	TRBD2	TGTGCCAGCAGCGTCGACACTAGCGGGACTAATGAGCAATTCTTC	CASSVDTSGTNEQFF
TRBV10-3	TRBJ2-1	.	.	TGTGTCATCAGTGATTACCTTTCGAGGGGCAATGGGCAGTTCTTC	CVISDYLSRGNGQFF
TRBV11-2	TRBJ2-6	.	.	TGTGCCAGCAGCTTAGGGCCAGGGCGCTGCTCTGGGACCAACGTCCTGACTTTC	CASSLGPGRCSGTNVLTF
TRBV6-1	TRBJ2-1	.	.	TGTGCCACGGGGGAGTCCTATGATGAGCAGTTCTTC	CATGESYDEQFF
TRBV29-1	TRBJ2-1	.	.	TGCAGCGTAACCGGGACTGGGGATCTAGAGCAGTTCTTC	CSVTGTGDLEQFF
TRBV10-1	TRBJ2-1	.	.	TGCGCTAGCAGTGAACGCGCGATGATTAATGGGCAGTTCTTC	CASSERAMINGQFF
TRBV7-9	TRBJ2-5	.	.	TGTGACAGCAGCTTAGCTAGAGACCAAGAGACCCAGTACTTC	CDSSLARDQETQYF
TRBV6-2/TRBV6-3	TRBJ1-5	.	.	TGTGCCAACAGCCTAAACCTCGGGAGCAGCAATCAGCCCCAGCATTTT	CANSLNLGSSNQPQHF
TRBV7-9	TRBJ2-1	.	TRBD2	TGTGCCAGTAACTTAACTAGCGGGCACAATGAGCAGTTCTTC	CASNLTSGHNEQFF
TRBV11-1	TRBJ2-1	.	TRBD2	TGCGCCAGCGGCCTGGGACTAGCGGGAGAAGTTGACAATGAGCGGTTCTTC	CASGLGLAGEVDNERFF
TRBV11-2	TRBJ2-3	.	.	TGTGCCGGCAGCCGCGAGCCCTCAAGCATAGATACGCAGTATTTT	CAGSREPSSIDTQYF
TRBV5-8	TRBJ2-5	.	.	TGTGTTAGCAGCTTAACGGGCTGGGAGACCCAATACTTC	CVSSLTGWETQYF
TRBV11-2	TRBJ2-1	.	.	TGTGCCATCAGCCTGGGGGGCGGGAATTTTCACAAAGAGCAGTTCTTC	CAISLGGGNFHKEQFF
TRBV11-2	TRBJ1-1	.	.	TGTGCCAGCAGCGCACCCGCGGGGGTGAACACTGAAGCTCTCTTT	CASSAPAGVNTEALF